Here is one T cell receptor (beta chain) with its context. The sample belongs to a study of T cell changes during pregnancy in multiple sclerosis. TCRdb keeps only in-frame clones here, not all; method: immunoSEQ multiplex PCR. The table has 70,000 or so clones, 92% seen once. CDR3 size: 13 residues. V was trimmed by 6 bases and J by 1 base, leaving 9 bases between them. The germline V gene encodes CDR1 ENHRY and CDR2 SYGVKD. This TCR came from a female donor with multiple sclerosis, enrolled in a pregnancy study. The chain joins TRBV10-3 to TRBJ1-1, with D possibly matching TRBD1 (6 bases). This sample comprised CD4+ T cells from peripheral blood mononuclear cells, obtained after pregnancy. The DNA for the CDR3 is TGTGCCATCAGGGGACAACCGAACACTGAAGCTTTCTTT. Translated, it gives CAIRGQPNTEAFF.